Shown below are 5 T cell receptor beta chains from a single sample sequenced in a study of blood T cell repertoires in COVID-19 (TCRdb year 2020). The library was made by the immunoSEQ multiplex PCR assay. TCRdb took over this immuneACCESS table, retaining in-frame rearrangements with V and J assigned. Such tables are incomplete; in checked studies, under half of the missing clones stem from an unresolved V gene, and the remainder is unexplained. This sample holds 250,000 or so clones; nearly 90% were observed only once. The top ten clonotypes cover 4% to 5% of the sample. Sample: peripheral blood. The receptors were sampled from a woman aged 40-49 years who had recovered from COVID-19.

The gene calls are TRBV7-9 and TRBJ2-3; 7 bases map to TRBD1. The CDR3 contains 15 residues. The trim removed 5 bases at V and 2 bases at J, leaving 7 bases unmatched. Germline V CDR1 and CDR2: SEHNR, FQNEAQ (reference sequence). In DNA form, the CDR3 reads TGTGCCAGCAGCCTCAGACAGGGCTTCACAGATACGCAGTATTTT. As protein: CASSLRQGFTDTQYF.

The rearrangement joins TRBV19 to TRBJ2-6; no firm D call. Germline V lookup: CDR1 LNHDA, CDR2 SQIVND (reference sequence). Between the trimmed V and J ends, which lost 6 bases and 1 base, there was a span of 7 bases. This CDR3 region has 14 residues. CDR3 protein: CASRYGSGANVLTF. The CDR3 coding sequence is TGTGCCAGTAGATACGGTTCTGGGGCCAACGTCCTGACTTTC.

The V and J genes are TRBV13 and TRBJ2-1; 12 nucleotides match TRBD2. The germline CDR1 and CDR2 sequences are PRHDT and FYEKMQ (reference sequence). The CDR3 contains 15 residues. The junction had 6 bases not matched to a gene; V was cut back by 5 bases and J by 7 bases. CDR3: CASSLRLAGVNEQFF. In DNA form, the CDR3 reads TGTGCCAGCAGCCTCCGACTAGCGGGGGTGAATGAGCAGTTCTTC. Full variable domain (missing parts from reference TRBV13 and TRBJ2-1): AAGVIQSPRHLIKEKRETATLKCYPIPRHDTVYWYQQGPGQDPQFLISFYEKMQSDKGSIPDRFSAQQFSDYHSELNMSSLELGDSALYFCASSLRLAGVNEQFFGPGTRLTVL.

V gene TRBV5-4 combines with J gene TRBJ1-2; 9 positions match TRBD1. The germline CDR1 and CDR2 sequences are SGHNT and YYREEE (reference sequence). This CDR3 region has 16 residues. Unmatched junction bases numbered 13, after V lost 2 bases and J lost 8 bases. CDR3 region: CASSFASDRGRRGYTF. CDR3 coding DNA: TGTGCCAGCAGCTTTGCGTCGGACAGGGGACGACGGGGCTACACCTTC.

This chain connects TRBV7-3 to TRBJ2-5; 7 nucleotides align to TRBD2. With V trimmed by 5 bases and J by 4 bases, 10 bases remained unmatched. The germline CDR1 and CDR2 sequences are SGHTA and FQGTGA. The CDR3 spans 15 residues. CDR3 sequence reads: CASSPLAGARETQYF. DNA of the CDR3: TGTGCCAGCAGCCCCCTTGCGGGAGCAAGAGAGACCCAGTACTTC.